This T cell receptor (beta chain) was found in a study of chemoradiotherapy in HPV16-positive cancers. The assay was immunoSEQ multiplex PCR, and TCRdb's table has in-frame clones only and misses some. The data contain 7,500 to 8,000 clones, around 80% of them seen just once; the ten biggest clones take up about 7.4%. Germline V gives CDR1 SGDLS, CDR2 YYNGEE. The CDR3 has 16 amino acids. V lost 2 bases, J lost 1 base, and 10 bases lay in between. This rearrangement joins TRBV9 to TRBJ2-6; D is unclear. Sample collection occurred from a patient who underwent chemoradiotherapy. This clonotype originated in a human donor with HPV-associated anogenital cancer. The CDR3 bases are TGTGCCAGCAGCGTTGACCCTCTTTCTGGGGCCAACGTCCTGACTTTC. It encodes CASSVDPLSGANVLTF.